This T cell receptor (beta chain) is from a study of monozygotic twins with inflammatory bowel disease. TCRdb re-called the 5' RACE reads; every CDR3 protein appears as one record, without DNA. Seen in this sample are about 330,000 distinct CDR3 sequences; the ten most common clones hold 2% to 2.5%. CDR3 length equals 15 residues. Germline lookup yields CDR1 MNHNS and CDR2 SASEGT. The receptor's source is a human donor with ulcerative colitis or Crohn's disease, or a healthy co-twin of an affected twin (not recorded which). Material for sequencing was blood. J is TRBJ1-1 and V is TRBV6-1. The CDR3 sequence is CASRREQVLNTEAFF.